This entry is about one TCR beta chain. Its antigen is unidentified. This sample is part of a study of CD8+ T cells in alopecia areata. V lost 2 bases to trimming and J lost 2 bases, with 13 bases between them. This CDR3 has 16 amino acids. Germline V gives CDR1 SGDLS, CDR2 YYNGEE. Separation by sorting yielded CD4+ and CD8+ T cells from PBMCs. Findings and limits, study-wide: Affected scalp, especially in alopecia totalis/universalis, had a higher clonality than normal scalp did.

RNA extraction and reverse transcription yielded cDNA as sequencing template. Clones were sequenced by immunoSEQ multiplex PCR, and TCRdb holds only the in-frame ones, with some missing. The data hold 100,000 to 150,000 clones, with approximately 58% observed a single time. The clonotype was recovered from a human donor with alopecia areata. The sequencing here drew on CD4+ T cells sorted from blood, taken at week 0. J is TRBJ2-2 and V is TRBV9; TRBD1 or TRBD2 may be the D gene (6 bases each). CDR3 DNA: TGTGCCAGCAGCGTTTCCGGGGGCAGCAACACCGGGGAGCTGTTTTTT. It encodes CASSVSGGSNTGELFF.